These T cell receptor beta chains were read from a single sample in a study of blood T cell repertoires in COVID-19. Here immunoSEQ multiplex PCR was the method, and the copy in TCRdb shows in-frame clones only, minus some. The repertoire holds 220,000 or so clones, with 70% to 85% as singletons. Material: peripheral blood. The receptors shown here come from a woman aged 80 or over with acute or convalescent COVID-19. Both conserved end residues are part of each CDR3. Fields, in order: J gene, V gene, CDR3 length, clone size, D gene, CDR3 DNA, CDR3 protein. A D gene is named only where the DNA matches it firmly. Only some rows state a clone size, as once, few, many or a class for expanded clones.

j_call: TRBJ2-6
v_call: TRBV6-6
cdr3_length: 15
clone_size: -
d_call: -
cdr3_nt: TGTGCCAGCAGTTACTCCTTCTCTGGGGCCAACGTCCTGACTTTC
cdr3_aa: CASSYSFSGANVLTF

j_call: TRBJ1-5
v_call: TRBV19
cdr3_length: 15
clone_size: -
d_call: -
cdr3_nt: TGTGCCAGTAGTAACCTGGGGGCCAGCAATCAGCCCCAGCATTTT
cdr3_aa: CASSNLGASNQPQHF

j_call: TRBJ1-1
v_call: TRBV11-1
cdr3_length: 14
clone_size: -
d_call: -
cdr3_nt: TGTGCCAGCAGCTTCCCCGGGACTAACACTGAAGCTTTCTTT
cdr3_aa: CASSFPGTNTEAFF

j_call: TRBJ1-1
v_call: TRBV7-2
cdr3_length: 15
clone_size: -
d_call: TRBD1
cdr3_nt: TGTGCCAGCAGCCCGGGACAGAGAAATACTCCTGAAGCTTTCTTT
cdr3_aa: CASSPGQRNTPEAFF

j_call: TRBJ2-2
v_call: TRBV5-1
cdr3_length: 14
clone_size: -
d_call: -
cdr3_nt: TGCGCCAGCAGCCAGACAGATAACACCGGGGAGCTGTTTTTT
cdr3_aa: CASSQTDNTGELFF

j_call: TRBJ1-1
v_call: TRBV19
cdr3_length: 15
clone_size: -
d_call: TRBD1
cdr3_nt: TGTGCCAGCCAACCAAGGACAGGGAGGAACACTGAAGCTTTCTTT
cdr3_aa: CASQPRTGRNTEAFF

j_call: TRBJ2-3
v_call: TRBV28
cdr3_length: 15
clone_size: -
d_call: TRBD1
cdr3_nt: TGTGCCAGCAGTTCCGGGACAGGGTGGGGAGATACGCAGTATTTT
cdr3_aa: CASSSGTGWGDTQYF

j_call: TRBJ2-1
v_call: TRBV7-2
cdr3_length: 17
clone_size: -
d_call: TRBD2
cdr3_nt: TGTGCCAGCAGCTTAACTCCTCCGGGACTAGCGGGGAATGAGCAGTTCTTC
cdr3_aa: CASSLTPPGLAGNEQFF

j_call: TRBJ2-1
v_call: TRBV7-2
cdr3_length: 15
clone_size: -
d_call: TRBD1
cdr3_nt: TGTGCCAGCAACTATGACAGGGGGAAGTACAATGAGCAGTTCTTC
cdr3_aa: CASNYDRGKYNEQFF

j_call: TRBJ1-2
v_call: TRBV18
cdr3_length: 15
clone_size: few
d_call: TRBD1
cdr3_nt: TGTGCCAGCTCACCACAACAGGGGATTAACTATGGCTACACCTTC
cdr3_aa: CASSPQQGINYGYTF

j_call: TRBJ1-1
v_call: TRBV7-8
cdr3_length: 14
clone_size: -
d_call: -
cdr3_nt: TGTGCCAGCAACCCGACAGAGATGAACACTGAAGCTTTCTTT
cdr3_aa: CASNPTEMNTEAFF

j_call: TRBJ2-3
v_call: TRBV19
cdr3_length: 18
clone_size: -
d_call: TRBD2
cdr3_nt: TGTGCCAGTAGTATACTGCTAGCGGGAGGGCTTGGCACAGATACGCAGTATTTT
cdr3_aa: CASSILLAGGLGTDTQYF

j_call: TRBJ1-5
v_call: TRBV24-1
cdr3_length: 15
clone_size: -
d_call: -
cdr3_nt: TGTGCCACCAATGGTTCGACAGGCCACAATCAGCCCCAGCATTTT
cdr3_aa: CATNGSTGHNQPQHF

j_call: TRBJ2-7
v_call: TRBV19
cdr3_length: 16
clone_size: -
d_call: -
cdr3_nt: TGTGCCAGTAGTATCGGTAGCGCCCGTACTCCTCCCGAGCAGTACTTC
cdr3_aa: CASSIGSARTPPEQYF

j_call: TRBJ2-1
v_call: TRBV30
cdr3_length: 16
clone_size: -
d_call: TRBD2
cdr3_nt: TGTGCCTGGAGTGCACCGGGACTAGCGGGAGCCTTTGAGCAGTTCTTC
cdr3_aa: CAWSAPGLAGAFEQFF

j_call: TRBJ1-3
v_call: TRBV5-6
cdr3_length: 15
clone_size: -
d_call: TRBD1
cdr3_nt: TGTGCCAGCAGCTTTACAGGGGGAACTGGAAACACCATATATTTT
cdr3_aa: CASSFTGGTGNTIYF

j_call: TRBJ1-5
v_call: TRBV19
cdr3_length: 15
clone_size: -
d_call: -
cdr3_nt: TGTGCCAGTAGTATTGGCGGTGAGTTCAATCAGCCCCAGCATTTT
cdr3_aa: CASSIGGEFNQPQHF

j_call: TRBJ1-4
v_call: TRBV11-2
cdr3_length: 15
clone_size: few
d_call: -
cdr3_nt: TGTGCCAGCAGCCCTCCAACTGGCCGGCGAGGGAAACTGTTTTTT
cdr3_aa: CASSPPTGRRGKLFF

j_call: TRBJ1-4
v_call: TRBV15
cdr3_length: 15
clone_size: -
d_call: TRBD1
cdr3_nt: TGTGCCACCAGCAGAGGGACAGGGGGTGAGGAAAAACTGTTTTTT
cdr3_aa: CATSRGTGGEEKLFF

j_call: TRBJ2-7
v_call: TRBV5-8
cdr3_length: 14
clone_size: -
d_call: TRBD1
cdr3_nt: TGTGCCAGCAGCCGCCGGGACAGGGAATACGAGCAGTACTTC
cdr3_aa: CASSRRDREYEQYF

j_call: TRBJ1-3
v_call: TRBV9
cdr3_length: 16
clone_size: -
d_call: TRBD1
cdr3_nt: TGTGCCAGCAGCGCACAAGGGACAGGGGTTGGAAACACCATATATTTT
cdr3_aa: CASSAQGTGVGNTIYF

j_call: TRBJ2-7
v_call: TRBV7-2
cdr3_length: 15
clone_size: -
d_call: -
cdr3_nt: TGTGCCAGCAGCCCCACCTTCACAGGGTCCTACGAGCAGTACTTC
cdr3_aa: CASSPTFTGSYEQYF

j_call: TRBJ1-6
v_call: TRBV9
cdr3_length: 14
clone_size: once
d_call: TRBD1
cdr3_nt: TGTGCCAGCAACGAGGGACAGGGACTTGATCCCCTCCACTTT
cdr3_aa: CASNEGQGLDPLHF

j_call: TRBJ1-2
v_call: TRBV14
cdr3_length: 14
clone_size: few
d_call: TRBD1
cdr3_nt: TGTGCCAGCAAGGCGGGACAGGGGGCAGGTGGCTACACCTTC
cdr3_aa: CASKAGQGAGGYTF

j_call: TRBJ1-2
v_call: TRBV4-2
cdr3_length: 14
clone_size: -
d_call: -
cdr3_nt: TGTGCCAGCAGCCAAGATGGCGGCAGTCTGACGCTCACCTTC
cdr3_aa: CASSQDGGSLTLTF

j_call: TRBJ1-5
v_call: TRBV11-2
cdr3_length: 14
clone_size: -
d_call: TRBD1
cdr3_nt: TGTGCCAGCAGCTTATCAGGGGGCCGGCAGCCCCAGCATTTT
cdr3_aa: CASSLSGGRQPQHF

j_call: TRBJ1-3
v_call: TRBV19
cdr3_length: 16
clone_size: -
d_call: -
cdr3_nt: TGTGCCAGTAGTATAGAGGCAAGGAGCTCTGGAAACACCATATATTTT
cdr3_aa: CASSIEARSSGNTIYF

j_call: TRBJ1-6
v_call: TRBV11-2
cdr3_length: 15
clone_size: -
d_call: TRBD1
cdr3_nt: TGTGCCAGCAGCCTCCGGGACAGGGGCAATTCACCCCTCCACTTT
cdr3_aa: CASSLRDRGNSPLHF

j_call: TRBJ1-3
v_call: TRBV7-2
cdr3_length: 16
clone_size: -
d_call: -
cdr3_nt: TGTGCCAGCAGCTTAGCCCTCGACAACTCTGGAAACACCATATATTTT
cdr3_aa: CASSLALDNSGNTIYF

j_call: TRBJ2-1
v_call: TRBV29-1
cdr3_length: 15
clone_size: -
d_call: TRBD1
cdr3_nt: TGCAGCGGCCGGACAGGGGGGATGGTCGGCAATGAGCAGTTCTTC
cdr3_aa: CSGRTGGMVGNEQFF

j_call: TRBJ1-1
v_call: TRBV20-1
cdr3_length: 11
clone_size: -
d_call: -
cdr3_nt: TGCAGTGCTCGGGGTGCGCGTGAAGCTTTCTTT
cdr3_aa: CSARGAREAFF